The 20 T cell receptor beta chains below come from one sample, sequenced in a study of blood T cell repertoires in COVID-19. Clones were read by immunoSEQ multiplex PCR, and TCRdb kept only the in-frame ones, dropping some. Altogether around 150,000 clones are present, just over 85% being singletons, with the ten largest covering 2.5% to 4%. Sequenced: peripheral blood. The source is an older man with acute or convalescent COVID-19.

This clone was counted between two and nine times. The V gene is TRBV24-1, the J gene TRBJ2-3; TRBD2 matches 10 bases. CDR1 and CDR2 from the germline V gene are KGHDR and SFDVKD. J gave up 5 bases and V 2 bases, and 6 bases lay outside the gene matches. The CDR3 runs 16 residues. The CDR3 loop is CATSDSSGRGLDTQYF. The CDR3 DNA follows: TGTGCCACCAGTGATTCTAGCGGGAGAGGTTTAGATACGCAGTATTTT.

This chain uses TRBV19 with TRBJ1-5; the match to TRBD1 covers 7 bases. V lost 7 bases and J lost 2; bases outside the gene matches: 8. The germline gives CDR1 LNHDA, CDR2 SQIVND (reference sequence). The CDR3 length is 15 residues. CDR3 sequence (DNA): TGTGCCAGTACCTTAACAGGGGAAGGCAATCAGCCCCAGCATTTT. Its translation is CASTLTGEGNQPQHF.

The genes are TRBV10-3 and TRBJ2-7; 7 nucleotides agree with TRBD2. Per germline, CDR1 ENHRY and CDR2 SYGVKD. Losses at the gene ends were 0 bases for V and 1 base for J; bases not matched to a gene: 3. The CDR3 contains 15 residues. The CDR3 reads CAISESTSASYEQYF. The CDR3 DNA reads as TGTGCCATCAGTGAGTCAACTAGCGCATCCTACGAGCAGTACTTC.

The V gene is TRBV6-5, the J gene TRBJ2-5; TRBD2 might be the D (6 bases). The CDR3 is 12 residues long. The V end was cut by 7 bases, the J end by 5 bases, with 11 bases between. Germline CDR1 MNHEY, CDR2 SVGAGI. The CDR3 DNA follows: TGTGCCAGCAAGGCGGAGGGGGAGACCCAGTACTTC. This encodes CASKAEGETQYF.

The rearrangement links TRBV28 to TRBJ2-3, with 12 nucleotides matching TRBD1. CDR1 is MDHEN and CDR2 is SYDVKM in the germline V gene. The CDR3 sequence is 17 residues long. The trim removed 4 bases at V and 2 bases at J, leaving 7 bases unmatched. CDR3 DNA: TGTGCCAGCAGTTCAGGGACAGGGGGCTACATCACAGATACGCAGTATTTT. Its protein product is CASSSGTGGYITDTQYF.

This chain uses TRBV10-3 with TRBJ2-1, with 7 bases that match TRBD2. Germline CDR1 and CDR2: ENHRY and SYGVKD. This CDR3 comprises 16 residues. V lost 3 bases, J lost 5 bases, and 10 bases stayed unmatched. CDR3 residues: CAISDPRRDYHNEQFF. The CDR3 bases are TGTGCCATCAGTGACCCCCGCCGGGACTACCACAATGAGCAGTTCTTC.

CDR3 residues: CASSVGGTGNTEAFF. DNA for the CDR3: TGTGCCAGCAGCGTAGGCGGGACAGGGAACACTGAAGCTTTCTTT. This chain connects TRBV9 to TRBJ1-1; 8 nucleotides line up with TRBD1. The CDR3 sequence is 15 residues long. Germline V CDR1 and CDR2: SGDLS, YYNGEE. The V and J ends lost 0 bases and 1 base, in that order; junction bases with no gene match: 2.

The chain couples TRBV18 to TRBJ2-3; D gene uncertain. Germline V gene sequence: CDR1 KGHSH, CDR2 LQKENI. Trimming left V 4 bases short and J 0 bases short, with 11 bases between. The CDR3 extends over 15 amino acids. The CDR3 region has the DNA TGTGCCAGCTCACTTGACATTAGTAGCACAGATACGCAGTATTTT. Residues: CASSLDISSTDTQYF.

The chain carries TRBV14 and TRBJ2-2; D may be TRBD1 (6 bases). V gave up 4 bases and J gave up 0 bases, with 9 bases separating them. CDR1 and CDR2 (germline): SGHDN, FVKESK. The CDR3 is made up of 15 amino acids. The CDR3 DNA follows: TGTGCCAGCAGCCGAAACAGGGCGAACACCGGGGAGCTGTTTTTT. This encodes CASSRNRANTGELFF.

Here the CDR3 DNA reads TGTGCCAGCACCACTGGACAGGGGAGCAATCAGCCCCAGCATTTT. This codes for CASTTGQGSNQPQHF. This sequence joins TRBV21-1 and TRBJ1-5; TRBD1, the D gene given by the table, was not confirmed from the DNA. TRBV21-1 is annotated as a pseudogene. This CDR3 is 15 amino acids long.

V is TRBV5-4 and J is TRBJ1-2; TRBD1 matches at 10 bases. The CDR3 spans 14 residues. V was clipped by 4 bases and J by 4 bases; unmatched bases: 4. Germline values: CDR1 SGHNT, CDR2 YYREEE (reference sequence). CDR3 sequence: CASSVRDRGYGYTF. CDR3 sequence (DNA): TGTGCCAGCAGCGTCCGGGACAGGGGCTATGGCTACACCTTC.

This chain uses TRBV5-4 with TRBJ2-7; 7 nucleotides agree with TRBD1. Germline CDR1 is SGHNT and CDR2 is YYREEE (reference sequence). Trimming removed 2 bases from V and 6 bases from J; junction bases left unmatched: 5. This CDR3 has 13 amino acids. CDR3 loop: CASSFTRDSEQYF. Here the CDR3 DNA reads TGTGCCAGCAGCTTCACAAGGGACAGCGAGCAGTACTTC.

V usage is TRBV28 and J usage is TRBJ1-2; D is perhaps TRBD1 (5 bases). The germline CDR1 and CDR2 sequences are MDHEN and SYDVKM. Between the trimmed V and J ends, which lost 4 bases and 1 base, there was a span of 16 bases. CDR3 size: 16 residues. CDR3 in amino acids: CASSSNTRGFNYGYTF. DNA of the CDR3: TGTGCCAGCAGTTCCAATACCCGGGGGTTTAACTATGGCTACACCTTC.

The chain couples TRBV6-2 or TRBV6-3 to TRBJ2-2; 12 positions agree with TRBD1. J gave up 3 bases and V 6 bases, and 14 bases lay outside the gene matches. CDR1 and CDR2 from the germline V gene are MNHEY and SVGEGT. This CDR3 comprises 19 residues. This chain's CDR3 is CASSFTPGQGALHTGELFF. The CDR3 DNA sequence: TGTGCCAGCAGCTTCACTCCGGGACAGGGGGCCCTCCACACCGGGGAGCTGTTTTTT.

The gene calls are TRBV5-4 and TRBJ1-1; D remains unclear. CDR3 length: 14 residues. Trimming cost V 5 bases and J 1 base, with 12 bases left between them. Per the germline V gene, CDR1 is SGHNT and CDR2 is YYREEE (reference sequence). Here the CDR3 DNA reads TGTGCCAGCAGAAGTCCCGGGGAGAACACTGAAGCTTTCTTT. Protein: CASRSPGENTEAFF. Full variable domain (outside the CDR3, taken from reference TRBV5-4 and TRBJ1-1): ETGVTQSPTHLIKTRGQQVTLRCSSQSGHNTVSWYQQALGQGPQFIFQYYREEENGRGNFPPRFSGLQFPNYSSELNVNALELDDSALYLCASRSPGENTEAFFGQGTRLTVV.

CDR3 sequence reads: CASSLLGLAGGGSYEQYF. DNA for the CDR3: TGCGCCAGCAGCTTGTTGGGACTAGCGGGAGGAGGCTCCTACGAGCAGTACTTC. The chain links TRBV5-1 to TRBJ2-7, with 15 bases that match TRBD2. Germline V gene data show CDR1 as SGHRS and CDR2 as YFSETQ. This CDR3 has 18 residues. The ends lost 1 base at V and 0 bases at J; junction bases unmatched: 5.

This clone has a single count. CDR3 in DNA: TGTGCCTGGACCTCACGGGGCACCGGGGAGCTGTTTTTT. It encodes CAWTSRGTGELFF. The chain recombines TRBV30 with TRBJ2-2; possibly TRBD2 for D (5 bases). Germline V gives CDR1 GTSNPN, CDR2 SVGIG (reference sequence). This CDR3 has 13 residues. Trimming took off 4 bases at V and 4 bases at J, with 10 bases between the two ends. The full variable domain, rest sourced from reference TRBV30 and TRBJ2-2, is SQTIHQWPATLVQPVGSPLSLECTVEGTSNPNLYWYRQAAGRGLQLLFYSVGIGQISSEVPQNLSASRPQDRQFILSSKKLLLSDSGFYLCAWTSRGTGELFFGEGSRLTVL.

This clone was seen more than once but under ten times. The CDR3 loop reads CASSLKRRTVDETQYF. In DNA form, the CDR3 reads TGTGCCAGCAGCTTGAAGCGTCGGACAGTCGACGAGACCCAGTACTTC. The rearrangement links TRBV5-4 to TRBJ2-5; tentatively, D is TRBD1 (6 bases). The CDR3 has 16 amino acids. Trimming took off 1 base at V and 5 bases at J, with 18 bases between the two ends. The germline gives CDR1 SGHNT, CDR2 YYREEE (reference sequence).

The chain joins TRBV11-2 to TRBJ2-2; D is ambiguous. The CDR3 has 15 residues. Germline CDR1 SGHAT, CDR2 FQNNGV. V dropped 2 bases and J dropped 1 base, with 8 bases sitting between them. CDR3 in amino acids: CASSLSGGNTGELFF. For the CDR3, the DNA is TGTGCCAGCAGCTTATCTGGCGGGAACACCGGGGAGCTGTTTTTT.

This clone was picked up one time. The chain links TRBV9 to TRBJ2-7; 8 nucleotides align to TRBD2. V was pared by 1 base and J by 2 bases, with 5 bases of the junction left unmatched. Germline assignment: CDR1 SGDLS and CDR2 YYNGEE. The CDR3 extends over 15 amino acids. In DNA form, the CDR3 reads TGTGCCAGCAGCGTAAATCCAGCGGGAGCCTACGAGCAGTACTTC. As protein: CASSVNPAGAYEQYF.